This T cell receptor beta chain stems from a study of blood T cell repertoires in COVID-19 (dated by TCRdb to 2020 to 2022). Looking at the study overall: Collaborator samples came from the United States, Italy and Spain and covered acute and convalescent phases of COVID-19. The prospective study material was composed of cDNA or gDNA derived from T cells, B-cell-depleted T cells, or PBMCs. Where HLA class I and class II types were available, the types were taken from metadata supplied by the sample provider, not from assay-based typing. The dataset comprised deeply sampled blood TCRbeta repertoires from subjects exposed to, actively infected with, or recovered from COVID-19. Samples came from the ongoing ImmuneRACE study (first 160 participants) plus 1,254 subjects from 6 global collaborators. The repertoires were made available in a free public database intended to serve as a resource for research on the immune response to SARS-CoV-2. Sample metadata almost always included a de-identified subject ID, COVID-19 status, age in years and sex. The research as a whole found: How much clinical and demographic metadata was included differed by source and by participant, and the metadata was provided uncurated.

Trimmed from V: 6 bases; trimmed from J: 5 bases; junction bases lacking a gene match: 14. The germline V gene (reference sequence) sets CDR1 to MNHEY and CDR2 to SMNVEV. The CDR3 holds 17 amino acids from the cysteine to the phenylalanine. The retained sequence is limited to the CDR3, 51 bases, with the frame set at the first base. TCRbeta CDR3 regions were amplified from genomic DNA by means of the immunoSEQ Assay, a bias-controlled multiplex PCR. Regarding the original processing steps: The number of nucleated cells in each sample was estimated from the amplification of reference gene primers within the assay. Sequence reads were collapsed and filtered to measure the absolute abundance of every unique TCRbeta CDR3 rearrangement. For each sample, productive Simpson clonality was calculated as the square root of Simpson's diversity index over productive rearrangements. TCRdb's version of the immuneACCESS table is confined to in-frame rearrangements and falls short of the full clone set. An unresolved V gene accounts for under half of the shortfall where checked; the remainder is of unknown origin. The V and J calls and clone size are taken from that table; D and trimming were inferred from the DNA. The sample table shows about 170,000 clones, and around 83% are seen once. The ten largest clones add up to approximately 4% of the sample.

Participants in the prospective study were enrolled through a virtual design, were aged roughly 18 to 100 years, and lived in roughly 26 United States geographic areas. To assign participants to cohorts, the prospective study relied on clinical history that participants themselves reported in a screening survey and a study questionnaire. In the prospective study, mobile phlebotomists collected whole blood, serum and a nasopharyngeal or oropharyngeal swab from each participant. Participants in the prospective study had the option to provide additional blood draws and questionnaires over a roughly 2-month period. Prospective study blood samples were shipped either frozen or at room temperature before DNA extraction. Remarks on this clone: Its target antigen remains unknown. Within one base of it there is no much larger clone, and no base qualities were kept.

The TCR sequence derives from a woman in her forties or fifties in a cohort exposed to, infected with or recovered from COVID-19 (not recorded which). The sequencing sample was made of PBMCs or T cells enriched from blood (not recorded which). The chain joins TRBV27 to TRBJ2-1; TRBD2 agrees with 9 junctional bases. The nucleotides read TGTGCCAGCAGCTATTTATTGGCTAGCGGGGTTGACAATGAGCAGTTCTTC. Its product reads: CASSYLLASGVDNEQFF.